This entry describes one T cell receptor beta chain. What it binds is not known. Antigen-specific CD4+ T cells were first expanded with viral peptide pools by the ViraFEST assay and only then sequenced. When around ten days of culture had elapsed, CD4+ T cells were isolated. Vaccination of participants consisted of two doses of either the BNT162b2 or mRNA-1273 vaccine. PBMC were cultured at around 2 million per well with 10 IU/ml IL-2 and 7.5 to 10 ug/ml peptides. Trimming took off 3 bases at V and 8 bases at J, with 20 bases between the two ends. Germline CDR1 reads LGHDT; CDR2 reads YNNKEL (reference sequence). The CDR3 is made up of 17 amino acids. TCRdb's table, derived via immunoSEQ multiplex PCR, lists solely in-frame clones and lacks some. Among more than 12,000 clones listed, around 70% were seen once. The record originates from a study of vaccination effects on CD4 cells after COVID-19.

V usage is TRBV3-1 (or the pseudogene TRBV3-2) and J usage is TRBJ1-6; D unclear. The sample in question was CD4+ T cells from PBMCs cultured with SARS-CoV-2 spike peptides, obtained after COVID-19 vaccination. The TCR originated in a human donor who received a COVID-19 vaccine. The CDR3 sequence is CASSHKPRPQADSPLHF. CDR3 DNA sequence: TGTGCCAGCAGCCACAAACCCCGGCCCCAGGCGGATTCACCCCTCCACTTT.